Described below is a single T cell receptor beta chain sequence and its context. In the original analysis: For nucleated cells, counts were estimated from reference gene primer amplification. Repertoires were generated with immunoSEQ multiplex PCR, while TCRdb's copy carries only in-frame clones and drops some. V, J and clone size derive from that table, while D and trimming were established from the DNA sequence. The table shows under 75,000 clones, with around 67% occurring only once. CDR3 length equals 16 residues. Germline CDR1 and CDR2: SGHDT and YYEEEE. Trimming cost V 4 bases and J 6 bases; bases outside gene matches: 10. This specimen comes from a study of blood T cell repertoires in COVID-19. Study information: Collection of acute and convalescent COVID-19 samples took place in the United States, Italy and Spain. Sources were T cells, B-cell-depleted T cells, or PBMCs; the material itself was cDNA or gDNA.

This receptor was taken from a woman between 50 and 59 years old with active or convalescent COVID-19. This chain uses TRBV5-6 with TRBJ1-5, with 10 bases that match TRBD1. The sample consisted of peripheral blood. The CDR3 loop is CASSVRDRGFGQPQHF. CDR3 nucleotide sequence: TGTGCCAGCAGCGTCCGGGACAGGGGATTTGGTCAGCCCCAGCATTTT.